The following is a TCR beta chain sequence with its context. This entry comes from a study of shared clonotypes between healthy human individuals. The table came from immunoSEQ multiplex PCR; TCRdb's copy has only in-frame clones and leaves some out. The data show millions of clones, with just over 90% seen just once and about 0.13% held by the top ten. This receptor was taken from a man between 18 and 35 years old in good health. The sequenced sample consisted of naive CD4+ T cells sorted from blood. Indicated subset: CD45RA+ positively selected.

The CDR3 region has the DNA TGTGCCAGCAGTGCGGACCTACGACGGGGTCAGCCCCAGCATTTT. This encodes CASSADLRRGQPQHF. The rearrangement links TRBV2 to TRBJ1-5; D uncertain. CDR3 length: 15 amino acids. CDR1 and CDR2 from the germline V gene are SNHLY and FYNNEI. Trimming took 4 bases from V and 6 from J, leaving 16 bases between them. Together with reference TRBV2 and TRBJ1-5, the CDR3 gives the full variable domain: EPEVTQTPSHQVTQMGQEVILRCVPISNHLYFYWYRQILGQKVEFLVSFYNNEISEKSEIFDDQFSVERPDGSNFTLKIRSTKLEDSAMYFCASSADLRRGQPQHFGDGTRLSIL.